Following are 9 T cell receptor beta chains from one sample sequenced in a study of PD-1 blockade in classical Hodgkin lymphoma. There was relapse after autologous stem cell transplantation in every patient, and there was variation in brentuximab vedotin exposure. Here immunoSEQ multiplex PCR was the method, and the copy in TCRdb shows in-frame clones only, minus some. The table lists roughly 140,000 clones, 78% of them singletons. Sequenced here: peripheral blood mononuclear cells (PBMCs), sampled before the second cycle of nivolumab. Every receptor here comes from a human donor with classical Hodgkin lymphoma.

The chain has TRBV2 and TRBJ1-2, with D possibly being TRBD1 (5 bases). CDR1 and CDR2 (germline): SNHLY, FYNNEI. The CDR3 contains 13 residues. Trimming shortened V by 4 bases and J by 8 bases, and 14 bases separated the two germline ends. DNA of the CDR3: TGTGCCAGCAGTGCCGTGAGACAGAAAGGCTACACCTTC. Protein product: CASSAVRQKGYTF.

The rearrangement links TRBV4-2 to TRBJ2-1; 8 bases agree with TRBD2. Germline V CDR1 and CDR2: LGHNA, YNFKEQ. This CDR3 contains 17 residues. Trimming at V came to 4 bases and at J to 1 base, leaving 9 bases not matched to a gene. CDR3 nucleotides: TGTGCCAGCAGCCCGGACCTCCCGGGGGGGTCCTACAATGAGCAGTTCTTC. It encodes CASSPDLPGGSYNEQFF.

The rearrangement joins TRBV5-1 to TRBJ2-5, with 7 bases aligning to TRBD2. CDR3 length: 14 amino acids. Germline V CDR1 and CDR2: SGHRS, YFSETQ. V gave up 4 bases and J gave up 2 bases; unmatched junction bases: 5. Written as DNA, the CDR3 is TGCGCCAGCAGCCCGGGACTAAGACAAGAGACCCAGTACTTC. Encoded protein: CASSPGLRQETQYF.

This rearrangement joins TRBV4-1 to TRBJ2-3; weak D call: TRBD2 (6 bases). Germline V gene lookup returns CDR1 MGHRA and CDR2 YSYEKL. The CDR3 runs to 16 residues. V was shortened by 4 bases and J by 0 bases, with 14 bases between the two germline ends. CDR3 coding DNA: TGCGCCAGCAGCCGGGGGGAGAGTACTAGCACAGATACGCAGTATTTT. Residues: CASSRGESTSTDTQYF.

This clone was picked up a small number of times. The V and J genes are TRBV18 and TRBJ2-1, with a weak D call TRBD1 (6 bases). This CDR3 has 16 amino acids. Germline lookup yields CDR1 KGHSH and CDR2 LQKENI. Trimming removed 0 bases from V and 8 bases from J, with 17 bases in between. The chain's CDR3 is CASSPPDRKHDDEQFF. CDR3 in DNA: TGTGCCAGCTCACCACCGGACAGAAAACACGACGATGAGCAGTTCTTC.

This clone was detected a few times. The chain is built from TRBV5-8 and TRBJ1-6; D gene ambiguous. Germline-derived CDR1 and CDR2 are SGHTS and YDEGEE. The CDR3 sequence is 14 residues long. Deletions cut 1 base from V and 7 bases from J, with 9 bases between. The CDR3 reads CASSLYGGNSPLHF. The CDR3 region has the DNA TGTGCCAGCAGCTTGTACGGTGGGAATTCACCCCTCCACTTT.

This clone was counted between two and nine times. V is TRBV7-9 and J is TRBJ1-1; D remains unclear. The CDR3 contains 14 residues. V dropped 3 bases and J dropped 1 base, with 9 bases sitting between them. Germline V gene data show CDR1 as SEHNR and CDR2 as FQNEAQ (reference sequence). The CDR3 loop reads CASSFRSGNTEAFF. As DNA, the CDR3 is TGTGCCAGCAGCTTCCGGTCTGGGAACACTGAAGCTTTCTTT.

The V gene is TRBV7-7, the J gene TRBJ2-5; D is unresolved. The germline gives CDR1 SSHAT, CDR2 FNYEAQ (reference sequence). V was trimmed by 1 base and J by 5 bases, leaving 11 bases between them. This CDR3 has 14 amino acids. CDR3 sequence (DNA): TGTGCCAGCAGCTTAGAAGGGATCTCTGAGACCCAGTACTTC. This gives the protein CASSLEGISETQYF.

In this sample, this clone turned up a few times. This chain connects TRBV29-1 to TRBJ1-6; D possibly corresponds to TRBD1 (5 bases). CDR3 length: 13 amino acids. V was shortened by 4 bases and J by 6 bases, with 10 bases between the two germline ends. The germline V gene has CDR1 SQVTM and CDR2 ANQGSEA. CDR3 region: CSVAGDGNSPLHF. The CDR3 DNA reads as TGCAGCGTTGCTGGGGACGGTAATTCACCCCTCCACTTT. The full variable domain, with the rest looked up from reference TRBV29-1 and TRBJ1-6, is SAVISQKPSRDICQRGTSLTIQCQVDSQVTMMFWYRQQPGQSLTLIATANQGSEATYESGFVIDKFPISRPNLTFSTLTVSNMSPEDSSIYLCSVAGDGNSPLHFGNGTRLTVT.